What follows describes a single T cell receptor beta chain. The target antigen is unknown. In the PCR, 60 Vbeta and 13 Jbeta primers were used. The method was immunoSEQ multiplex PCR; TCRdb's version includes in-frame clones alone and lacks a portion of them. The sample has 150,000 or so clones, roughly 77% seen once. This specimen belongs to a study of cytomegalovirus exposure and HLA in healthy donors. General study findings and limits: A later analysis by the authors found several of the most significant clusters apparently linked to common viral pathogens. Most TCR sequences were uncommon, yet certain public TCRs appeared in many donors. According to an earlier analysis, most TCR beta V segments yielded productive rearrangements about 87% or about 30% of the time.

Germline V gives CDR1 MDHEN, CDR2 SYDVKM. The CDR3 covers 17 residues. The V and J ends lost 6 bases and 0 bases respectively, with 18 bases between them. The sample consisted of PBMCs. The clonotype was recovered from a woman between 50 and 59 years old in good health and CMV-seropositive. This sequence joins TRBV28 and TRBJ1-3, with D possibly being TRBD1 (6 bases). CDR3 loop: CASSPHRVSDSGNTIYF. The DNA for the CDR3 is TGTGCCAGCAGCCCCCACAGGGTTTCTGACTCTGGAAACACCATATATTTT. The whole variable domain, filled in from reference TRBV28 and TRBJ1-3, reads DVKVTQSSRYLVKRTGEKVFLECVQDMDHENMFWYRQDPGLGLRLIYFSYDVKMKEKGDIPEGYSVSREKKERFSLILESASTNQTSMYLCASSPHRVSDSGNTIYFGEGSWLTVV.